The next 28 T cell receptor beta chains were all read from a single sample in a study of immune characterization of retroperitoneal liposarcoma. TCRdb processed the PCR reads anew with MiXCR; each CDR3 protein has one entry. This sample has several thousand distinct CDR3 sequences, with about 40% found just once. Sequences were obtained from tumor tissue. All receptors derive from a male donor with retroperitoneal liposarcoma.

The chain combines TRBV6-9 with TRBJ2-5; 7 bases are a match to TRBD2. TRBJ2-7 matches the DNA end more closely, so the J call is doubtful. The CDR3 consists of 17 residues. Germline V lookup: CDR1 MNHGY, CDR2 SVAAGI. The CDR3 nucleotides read TGTGCCAGCAGTTACTCCCTCCGGGGGGAGATACCCTACGAGCAGTACTTC. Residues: CASSYSLRGEIPYEQYF.

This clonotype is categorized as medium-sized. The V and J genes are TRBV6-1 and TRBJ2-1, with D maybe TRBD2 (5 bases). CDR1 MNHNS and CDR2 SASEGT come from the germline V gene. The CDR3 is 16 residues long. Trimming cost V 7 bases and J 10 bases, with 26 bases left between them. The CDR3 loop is CASKTLTYSGEYEQFF. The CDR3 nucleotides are TGTGCCAGCAAGACCTTGACCTACAGCGGCGAATACGAGCAGTTCTTC.

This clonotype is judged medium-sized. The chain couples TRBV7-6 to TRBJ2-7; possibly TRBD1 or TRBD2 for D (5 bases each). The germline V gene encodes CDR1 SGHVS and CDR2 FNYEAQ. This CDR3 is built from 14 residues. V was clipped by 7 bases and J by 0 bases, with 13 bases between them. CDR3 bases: TGTGCCAGCACCCGGGGCAGGGACTCCTACGAGCAGTACTTC. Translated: CASTRGRDSYEQYF.

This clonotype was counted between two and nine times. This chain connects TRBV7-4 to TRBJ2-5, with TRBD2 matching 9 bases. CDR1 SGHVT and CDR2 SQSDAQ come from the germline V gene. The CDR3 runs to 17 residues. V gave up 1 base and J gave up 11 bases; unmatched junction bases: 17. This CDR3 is CASSLGWTSDSYNEQYF. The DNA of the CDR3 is TGTGCCAGCAGCTTAGGGTGGACTAGCGATTCCTACAATGAGCAGTACTTC. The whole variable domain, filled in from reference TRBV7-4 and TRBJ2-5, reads GAGVSQSPRYKVAKRGRDVALRCDSISGHVTLYWYRQTLGQGSEVLTYSQSDAQRDKSGRPSGRFSAERPERSVSTLKIQRTEQGDSAVYLCASSLGWTSDSYNEQYFGPGTRLLVL.

The CDR3 sequence: CASSRGLAGGPGEQYF. The CDR3 DNA reads as TGTGCCAGCAGCCGGGGACTAGCGGGAGGGCCGGGTGAGCAGTACTTC. This sequence joins TRBV6-4 and TRBJ2-7, with 16 nucleotides matching TRBD2. After removal of 6 bases from V and 7 bases from J, the junction contained 9 bases not matched to a gene. CDR1 is MRHNA and CDR2 is SNTAGT in the germline V gene. The CDR3 is 16 residues long.

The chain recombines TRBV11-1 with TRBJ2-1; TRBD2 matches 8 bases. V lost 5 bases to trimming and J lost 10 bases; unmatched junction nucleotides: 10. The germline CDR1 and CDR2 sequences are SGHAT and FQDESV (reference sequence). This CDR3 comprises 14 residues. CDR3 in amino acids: CASSRTSRTYEQFF. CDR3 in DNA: TGTGCCAGCAGCCGGACTAGCAGAACCTACGAGCAGTTCTTC.

CDR3 DNA sequence: TGTGCCAGCAGTGATATCGTTCAGACTGAGACCCAGTACTTC. It translates to CASSDIVQTETQYF. The chain uses TRBV6-1 and TRBJ2-5, with no clear D. Trimming removed 3 bases at V and 5 bases at J, with 13 bases between. Germline CDR1 and CDR2: MNHNS and SASEGT. The CDR3 has 14 residues.

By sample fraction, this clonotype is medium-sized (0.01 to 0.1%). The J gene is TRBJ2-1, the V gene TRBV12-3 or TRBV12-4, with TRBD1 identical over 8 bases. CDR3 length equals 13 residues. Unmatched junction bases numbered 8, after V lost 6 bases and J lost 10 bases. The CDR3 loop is CASSQGARNEQFF. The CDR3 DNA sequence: TGTGCCAGCAGCCAGGGGGCGCGCAACGAGCAGTTCTTC.

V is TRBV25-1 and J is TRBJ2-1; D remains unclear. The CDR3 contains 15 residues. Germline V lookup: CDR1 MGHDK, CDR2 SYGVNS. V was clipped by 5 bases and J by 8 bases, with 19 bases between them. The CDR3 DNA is TGTGCCAGCAGTTCACCAGAGGCAATTGGGGATGAGCAGTTCTTC. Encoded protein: CASSSPEAIGDEQFF. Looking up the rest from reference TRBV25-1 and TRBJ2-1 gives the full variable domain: EADIYQTPRYLVIGTGKKITLECSQTMGHDKMYWYQQDPGMELHLIHYSYGVNSTEKGDLSSESTVSRIRTEHFPLTLESARPSHTSQYLCASSSPEAIGDEQFFGPGTRLTVL.

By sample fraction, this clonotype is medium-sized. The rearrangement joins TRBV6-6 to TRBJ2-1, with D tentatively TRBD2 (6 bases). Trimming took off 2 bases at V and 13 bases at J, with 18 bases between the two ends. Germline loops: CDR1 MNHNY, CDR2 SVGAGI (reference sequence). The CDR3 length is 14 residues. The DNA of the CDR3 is TGTGCCAGCAGTTACCGACGCACGGGGGTGCCCCAGTTCTTC. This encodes CASSYRRTGVPQFF.

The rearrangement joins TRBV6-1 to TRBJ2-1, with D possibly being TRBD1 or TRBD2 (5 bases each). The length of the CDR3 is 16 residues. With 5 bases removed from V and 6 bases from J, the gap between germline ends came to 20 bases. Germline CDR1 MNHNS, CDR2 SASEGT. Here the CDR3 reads CASSPAYWGPLNEQFF. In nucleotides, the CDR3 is TGTGCCAGCAGTCCTGCGTATTGGGGACCACTCAATGAGCAGTTCTTC.

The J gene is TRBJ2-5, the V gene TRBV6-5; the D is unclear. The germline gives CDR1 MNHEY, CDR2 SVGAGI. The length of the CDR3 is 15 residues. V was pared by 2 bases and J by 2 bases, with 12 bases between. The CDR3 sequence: CASSYRPAQQETQYF. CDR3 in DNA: TGTGCCAGCAGTTACAGGCCAGCTCAACAAGAGACCCAGTACTTC.

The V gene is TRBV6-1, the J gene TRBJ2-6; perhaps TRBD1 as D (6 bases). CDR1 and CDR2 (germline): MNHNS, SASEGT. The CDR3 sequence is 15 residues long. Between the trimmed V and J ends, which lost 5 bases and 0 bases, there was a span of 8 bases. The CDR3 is CASSKGHSGANVLTF. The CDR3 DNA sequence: TGTGCCAGCAGTAAGGGACACTCTGGGGCCAACGTCCTGACTTTC.

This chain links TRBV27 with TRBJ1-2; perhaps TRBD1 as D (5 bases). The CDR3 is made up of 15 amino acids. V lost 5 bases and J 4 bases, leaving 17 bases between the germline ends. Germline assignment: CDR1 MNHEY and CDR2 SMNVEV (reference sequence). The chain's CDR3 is CASSPAPGRIYGYTF. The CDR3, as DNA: TGTGCCAGCAGTCCGGCGCCGGGACGGATCTATGGCTACACCTTC.

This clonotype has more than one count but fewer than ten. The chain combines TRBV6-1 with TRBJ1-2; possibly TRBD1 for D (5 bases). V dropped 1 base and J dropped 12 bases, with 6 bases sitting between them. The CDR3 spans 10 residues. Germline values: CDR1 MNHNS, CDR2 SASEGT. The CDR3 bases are TGTGCCAGCAGTGAAGGGGACGACACCTTC. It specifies CASSEGDDTF.

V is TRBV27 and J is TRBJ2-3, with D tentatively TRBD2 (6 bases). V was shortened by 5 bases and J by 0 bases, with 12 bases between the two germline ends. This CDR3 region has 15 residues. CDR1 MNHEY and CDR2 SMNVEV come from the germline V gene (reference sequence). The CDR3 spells CASSLGGISTDTQYF. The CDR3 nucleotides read TGTGCCAGCAGTCTTGGCGGGATTAGCACAGATACGCAGTATTTT.

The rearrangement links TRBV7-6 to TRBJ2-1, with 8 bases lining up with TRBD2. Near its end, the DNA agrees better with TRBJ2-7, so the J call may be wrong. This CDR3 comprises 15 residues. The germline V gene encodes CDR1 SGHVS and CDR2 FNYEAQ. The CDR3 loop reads CASSLLSGRAYEQYF. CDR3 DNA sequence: TGTGCCAGCAGCCTACTAAGCGGGAGAGCATACGAGCAGTACTTC.

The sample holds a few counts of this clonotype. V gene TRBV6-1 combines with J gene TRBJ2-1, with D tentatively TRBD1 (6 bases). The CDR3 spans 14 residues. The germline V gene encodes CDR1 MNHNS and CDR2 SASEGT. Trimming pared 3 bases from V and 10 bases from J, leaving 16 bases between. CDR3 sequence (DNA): TGTGCCAGCAGTGAGACAGGCCACTCCTACGAGCAGTTCTTC. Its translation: CASSETGHSYEQFF.

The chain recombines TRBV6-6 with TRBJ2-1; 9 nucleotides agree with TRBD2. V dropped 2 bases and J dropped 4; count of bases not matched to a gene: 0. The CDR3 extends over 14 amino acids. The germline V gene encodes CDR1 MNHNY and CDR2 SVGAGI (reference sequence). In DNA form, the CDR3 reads TGTGCCAGCAGTTACCTAGCGGGGTACAATGAGCAGTTCTTC. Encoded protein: CASSYLAGYNEQFF.

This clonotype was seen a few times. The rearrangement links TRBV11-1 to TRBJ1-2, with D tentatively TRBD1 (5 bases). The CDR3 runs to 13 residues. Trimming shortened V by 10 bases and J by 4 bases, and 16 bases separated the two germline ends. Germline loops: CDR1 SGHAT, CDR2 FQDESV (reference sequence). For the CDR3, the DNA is TGTGCCACCGACCCCGCCGGGGGCTATGGCTACACCTTC. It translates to CATDPAGGYGYTF.

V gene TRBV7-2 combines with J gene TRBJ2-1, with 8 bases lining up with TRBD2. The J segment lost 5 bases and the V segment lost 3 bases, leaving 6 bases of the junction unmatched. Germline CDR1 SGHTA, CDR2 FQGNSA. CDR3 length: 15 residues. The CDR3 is CASSFSGGLNNEQFF. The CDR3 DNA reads TGTGCCAGCAGCTTCAGCGGGGGTCTCAACAATGAGCAGTTCTTC.

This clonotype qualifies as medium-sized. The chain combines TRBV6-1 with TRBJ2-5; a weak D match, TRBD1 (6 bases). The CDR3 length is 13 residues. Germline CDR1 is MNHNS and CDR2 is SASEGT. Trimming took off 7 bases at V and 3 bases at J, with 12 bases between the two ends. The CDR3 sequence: CASTHRDKETQYF. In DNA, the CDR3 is TGTGCCAGCACTCACCGGGACAAAGAGACCCAGTACTTC.

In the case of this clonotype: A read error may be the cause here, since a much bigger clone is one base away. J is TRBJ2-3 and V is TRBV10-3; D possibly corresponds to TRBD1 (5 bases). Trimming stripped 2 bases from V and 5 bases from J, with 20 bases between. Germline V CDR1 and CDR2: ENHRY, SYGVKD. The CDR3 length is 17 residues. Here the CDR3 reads CAISEHSLKDTGDTQYF. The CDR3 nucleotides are TGTGCCATCAGTGAGCACTCACTTAAGGATACAGGAGATACGCAGTATTTT.

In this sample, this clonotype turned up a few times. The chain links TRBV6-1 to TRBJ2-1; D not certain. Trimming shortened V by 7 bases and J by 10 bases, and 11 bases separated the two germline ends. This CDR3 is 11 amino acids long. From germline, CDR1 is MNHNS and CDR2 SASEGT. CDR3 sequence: CASTINYEQFF. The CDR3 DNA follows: TGTGCCAGCACCATAAACTACGAGCAGTTCTTC.

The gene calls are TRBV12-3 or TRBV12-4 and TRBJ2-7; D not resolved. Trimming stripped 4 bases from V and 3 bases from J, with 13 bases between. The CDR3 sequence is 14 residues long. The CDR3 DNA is TGTGCCAGCAGTTCTCTACTTTCATACTACGAGCAGTACTTC. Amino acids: CASSSLLSYYEQYF.

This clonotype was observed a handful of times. CDR3 sequence: CASRNELAGGPQQYF. CDR3 DNA sequence: TGTGCCAGCAGGAACGAGCTAGCGGGAGGCCCCCAGCAGTACTTC. The V gene is TRBV6-5, the J gene TRBJ2-3; the match to TRBD2 covers 11 bases. The J call could be wrong; TRBJ2-7 is a better fit for the DNA end. CDR3 length: 15 residues. From germline, CDR1 is MNHEY and CDR2 SVGAGI.

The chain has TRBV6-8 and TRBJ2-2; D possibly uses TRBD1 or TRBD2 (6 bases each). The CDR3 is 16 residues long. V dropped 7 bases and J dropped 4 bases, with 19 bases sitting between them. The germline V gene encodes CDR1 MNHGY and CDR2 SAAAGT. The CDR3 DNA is TGTGCCAGCATACCAAGGGGGGAGCCGGGCACCGGGGAGCTGTTTTTT. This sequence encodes CASIPRGEPGTGELFF.

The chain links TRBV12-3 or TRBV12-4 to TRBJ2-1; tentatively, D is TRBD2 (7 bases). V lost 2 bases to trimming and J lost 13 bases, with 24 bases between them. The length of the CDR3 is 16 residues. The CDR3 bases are TGTGCCAGCAGTTTATGGGACCGACCCCGGGGGGACATTCAGTTCTTC. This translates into CASSLWDRPRGDIQFF.